Given below is one T cell receptor (beta chain) in context. These data are taken from a study of blood T cell repertoires in COVID-19. At the level of the study: Acute and convalescent COVID-19 specimens originated in the United States, Italy and Spain. PBMCs, B-cell-depleted T cells, or T cells provided the cDNA or gDNA that made up the material.

Per the study methods: Estimation of nucleated cell counts relied on the amplification of reference gene primers. Repertoires were generated with immunoSEQ multiplex PCR, while TCRdb's copy carries only in-frame clones and drops some. Clonal size and the V and J genes are those of that table, whereas D and trimming came from the DNA. This sample has approximately 250,000 clones; 84% occur once, and the top ten carry roughly 8.6%. This CDR3 spans 13 amino acids. Germline CDR1 is PRHDT and CDR2 is FYEKMQ (reference sequence). Trimming stripped 2 bases from V and 4 bases from J, with 8 bases between. Source material: peripheral blood. V gene TRBV13 combines with J gene TRBJ1-1; TRBD1 might be the D (6 bases). This sequence originates from a human donor in a cohort sampled during active COVID-19. DNA of the CDR3: TGTGCCAGCAGCTTAAGAGGGGGCACTGAAGCTTTCTTT. Its protein product is CASSLRGGTEAFF.